This T cell receptor (beta chain) comes out of a study of Ad26.COV2.S vaccination and SARS-CoV-2 variants. Study background: Intramuscular Ad26.COV2.S at 5x10^10 or 1x10^11 viral particles.

Germline loops: CDR1 SGHDT, CDR2 YYEEEE. Between the trimmed V and J ends, which lost 1 base and 5 bases, there was a span of 9 bases. The CDR3 sequence is 14 residues long. Regarding treatment: 19 received Ad26.COV2.S at low or high dose, single or two shots; a few received placebo; per-sample allocation not given. Day 63 following the first vaccine or placebo injection was when the samples were taken. Repertoires were generated with immunoSEQ multiplex PCR, while TCRdb's copy carries only in-frame clones and drops some. The data show roughly 380,000 clones, with around nine tenths seen just once and around 3.6% held by the top ten.

V gene TRBV5-6 combines with J gene TRBJ1-4; TRBD1 might be the D (6 bases). This clonotype originated in a person between 18 and 59 years old who received the Ad26.COV2.S COVID-19 vaccine or a placebo. The sample here was peripheral blood, taken in a trial of Ad26.COV2.S vaccine versus placebo. The CDR3 is CASSLRQDNEKLFF. DNA of the CDR3: TGTGCCAGCAGCTTGAGACAGGACAATGAAAAACTGTTTTTT. Together with reference TRBV5-6 and TRBJ1-4, the CDR3 gives the full variable domain: DAGVTQSPTHLIKTRGQQVTLRCSPKSGHDTVSWYQQALGQGPQFIFQYYEEEERQRGNFPDRFSGHQFPNYSSELNVNALLLGDSALYLCASSLRQDNEKLFFGSGTQLSVL.